The 22 T cell receptor beta chains in this list originate from one sample, sequenced in a study of cytomegalovirus exposure and HLA in healthy donors. PCR amplification relied on 60 Vbeta primers (plus 13 Jbeta primers). TCRdb's table, derived via immunoSEQ multiplex PCR, lists solely in-frame clones and lacks some. The sample has 250,000 to 350,000 clones, roughly 88% seen once. Sequenced: PBMCs. The receptors come from a man aged 40-49 years in good health and CMV-seropositive.

This clone was counted only a few times. The V and J genes are TRBV4-3 and TRBJ1-2; 10 positions agree with TRBD1. J was trimmed by 4 bases and V by 0 bases; bases with no gene match: 2. The CDR3 spans 15 residues. Germline V gene sequence: CDR1 LGHNA, CDR2 YSLEER. The CDR3 nucleotides are TGCGCCAGCAGCCAAGAGACAGGGGGCGCCTATGGCTACACCTTC. Translation: CASSQETGGAYGYTF.

The genes are TRBV7-2 and TRBJ2-5; 10 bases agree with TRBD1. V lost 4 bases and J lost 4; bases outside the gene matches: 3. The CDR3 loop spans 14 amino acids. Germline CDR1 reads SGHTA; CDR2 reads FQGNSA. As DNA, the CDR3 is TGTGCCAGCAGCTGGGACAGGGGTTTAGAGACCCAGTACTTC. Amino acid sequence: CASSWDRGLETQYF.

V gene TRBV2 combines with J gene TRBJ2-7; D gene ambiguous. The CDR3 is 14 residues long. V lost 5 bases, J lost 7 bases, and 18 bases lay in between. Germline lookup yields CDR1 SNHLY and CDR2 FYNNEI. CDR3 loop: CASSLQRSYEEQYF. As DNA, the CDR3 is TGTGCCAGCAGTCTCCAGCGCTCTTACGAGGAGCAGTACTTC.

The rearrangement links TRBV2 to TRBJ1-3; perhaps TRBD1 as D (6 bases). CDR1 SNHLY and CDR2 FYNNEI come from the germline V gene. Trimming pared 2 bases from V and 4 bases from J, leaving 12 bases between. The CDR3 consists of 15 residues. This CDR3 is CASSEYRVPGNTIYF. CDR3 DNA sequence: TGTGCCAGCAGTGAATACAGGGTACCCGGAAACACCATATATTTT. Full variable domain (rest looked up from reference TRBV2 and TRBJ1-3): EPEVTQTPSHQVTQMGQEVILRCVPISNHLYFYWYRQILGQKVEFLVSFYNNEISEKSEIFDDQFSVERPDGSNFTLKIRSTKLEDSAMYFCASSEYRVPGNTIYFGEGSWLTVV.

This clone has just a few counts. This chain links TRBV7-3 with TRBJ2-5, with D perhaps matching TRBD2 (7 bases). The CDR3 is 14 amino acids. Germline V gives CDR1 SGHTA, CDR2 FQGTGA. Trimming stripped 0 bases from V and 3 bases from J, with 8 bases between. This CDR3 is CASSLTGGEETQYF. DNA of the CDR3: TGTGCCAGCAGCTTAACAGGGGGGGAAGAGACCCAGTACTTC.

This clone was seen a single time. This chain joins TRBV27 and TRBJ2-1; 8 nucleotides match TRBD2. V gave up 3 bases and J gave up 3 bases; unmatched junction bases: 7. Germline V gives CDR1 MNHEY, CDR2 SMNVEV (reference sequence). The CDR3 sequence is 16 residues long. In DNA, the CDR3 is TGTGCCAGCAGTTTCGGGGGGGCAGGCAACTACAATGAGCAGTTCTTC. This sequence encodes CASSFGGAGNYNEQFF.

This chain's CDR3 is CASSPRGRGDQPQHF. The CDR3 DNA reads TGTGCCAGCAGTCCTCGGGGCAGGGGCGATCAGCCCCAGCATTTT. V usage is TRBV27 and J usage is TRBJ1-5, with a tentative D call TRBD1 (6 bases). The V end lost 5 bases, the J end lost 5 bases, and 16 bases lay between the germline ends. CDR3 length equals 15 residues. Looked up from germline, CDR1 is MNHEY and CDR2 is SMNVEV (reference sequence).

This clone was found many times. The chain links TRBV4-3 to TRBJ2-1, with 7 bases aligning to TRBD2. The CDR3 has 12 amino acids. J gave up 6 bases and V 4 bases, and 0 bases lay outside the gene matches. The germline V gene encodes CDR1 LGHNA and CDR2 YSLEER. The CDR3, as DNA: TGCGCCAGCAGCCGCGGGGGCAATGAGCAGTTCTTC. It encodes CASSRGGNEQFF.

The CDR3 loop reads CASSFARETYGYTF. Written as DNA, the CDR3 is TGTGCCAGCAGTTTTGCACGGGAGACCTATGGCTACACCTTC. J is TRBJ1-2 and V is TRBV5-4; D is undetermined. V lost 5 bases and J 4 bases, leaving 15 bases between the germline ends. The CDR3 is 14 residues long. Germline CDR1 is SGHNT and CDR2 is YYREEE (reference sequence).

This rearrangement joins TRBV5-1 to TRBJ1-5, with D perhaps matching TRBD1 (5 bases). This CDR3 region has 16 residues. The germline V gene has CDR1 SGHRS and CDR2 YFSETQ. V was cut by 0 bases and J by 0 bases, with 10 bases left in between. The CDR3 DNA follows: TGCGCCAGCAGCTTGGTTTCGGGGGATAGCAATCAGCCCCAGCATTTT. Its translation is CASSLVSGDSNQPQHF.

The V gene is TRBV6-1, the J gene TRBJ1-2, with 7 positions matching TRBD1. V dropped 4 bases and J dropped 4; count of bases not matched to a gene: 3. The CDR3 is made up of 13 amino acids. CDR1 and CDR2 from the germline V gene are MNHNS and SASEGT. CDR3 loop: CASSVTGLYGYTF. In nucleotides, the CDR3 is TGTGCCAGCAGTGTGACAGGGCTCTATGGCTACACCTTC.

V gene TRBV11-1 combines with J gene TRBJ2-7, with a possible D match to TRBD1 (6 bases). Trimming removed 2 bases from V and 0 bases from J, with 14 bases in between. This CDR3 spans 16 amino acids. Germline lookup yields CDR1 SGHAT and CDR2 FQDESV (reference sequence). CDR3 bases: TGTGCCAGCAGCTTAACGACAGGATTAAGCTCCTACGAGCAGTACTTC. It translates to CASSLTTGLSSYEQYF.

The chain joins TRBV11-1 to TRBJ1-4; TRBD1 is a possible D gene (5 bases). The CDR3 totals 15 residues. Trimming cost V 5 bases and J 5 bases, with 15 bases left between them. Germline assignment: CDR1 SGHAT and CDR2 FQDESV (reference sequence). The CDR3 DNA sequence: TGTGCCAGCAGCCATGCAAGTGCAGGGAATGAAAAACTGTTTTTT. It is translated as CASSHASAGNEKLFF.

This clone has only a few counts. CDR3: CASSSKTGGAEETQYF. CDR3 in DNA: TGTGCCAGCAGCAGCAAGACAGGGGGCGCAGAGGAGACCCAGTACTTC. This chain links TRBV7-2 with TRBJ2-5; 10 nucleotides match TRBD1. Unmatched junction bases numbered 11, after V lost 5 bases and J lost 5 bases. This CDR3 is built from 16 residues. Germline V CDR1 and CDR2: SGHTA, FQGNSA.

V and J are TRBV27 and TRBJ2-7; no clear D gene. Trimming removed 8 bases from V and 3 bases from J, with 8 bases in between. The germline gives CDR1 MNHEY, CDR2 SMNVEV (reference sequence). CDR3 length: 11 residues. In nucleotides, the CDR3 is TGTGCCAGCGGTTCAGTCTACGAGCAGTACTTC. Amino acids: CASGSVYEQYF.

The J gene is TRBJ2-2, the V gene TRBV28; TRBD1 agrees at 7 bases. V dropped 9 bases and J dropped 0; count of bases not matched to a gene: 10. The CDR3 extends over 16 amino acids. From germline, CDR1 is MDHEN and CDR2 SYDVKM. For the CDR3, the DNA is TGTGCCAGTACAACCTGGGACAGCACGAACACCGGGGAGCTGTTTTTT. As protein: CASTTWDSTNTGELFF.

The V call is TRBV27, the J call TRBJ2-7; 7 positions agree with TRBD2. CDR1 MNHEY and CDR2 SMNVEV come from the germline V gene (reference sequence). The CDR3 runs to 18 residues. Trimming cost V 6 bases and J 4 bases; bases outside gene matches: 21. CDR3 protein: CASSTYPDREAFSYEQYF. In nucleotides, the CDR3 is TGTGCCAGCAGCACTTATCCTGATCGGGAGGCGTTTTCATACGAGCAGTACTTC.

The J gene is TRBJ2-1, the V gene TRBV18; D is possibly TRBD2 (6 bases). The germline gives CDR1 KGHSH, CDR2 LQKENI. V was cut by 0 bases and J by 0 bases, with 12 bases left in between. The length of the CDR3 is 17 residues. The CDR3 sequence is CASSPPVGLISYNEQFF. As DNA, the CDR3 is TGTGCCAGCTCACCACCGGTTGGACTAATCTCCTACAATGAGCAGTTCTTC.

This clone was detected only once. This chain links TRBV7-2 with TRBJ2-7; tentative D call: TRBD2 (5 bases). The V gene's germline CDR1 is SGHTA and CDR2 FQGNSA. This CDR3 comprises 17 residues. V shed 2 bases and J shed 0 bases, with 17 bases lying between them. DNA of the CDR3: TGTGCCAGCAGCTTATGGTCTGCGGGCGGGCGCTCCTACGAGCAGTACTTC. It codes for CASSLWSAGGRSYEQYF.

In its sample, this clone was seen a few times. The chain joins TRBV5-1 to TRBJ2-1; TRBD2 agrees at 13 bases. This CDR3 is 16 amino acids long. Germline V gene lookup returns CDR1 SGHRS and CDR2 YFSETQ. With 0 bases clipped from V and 10 bases from J, the junction kept 7 bases outside the gene matches. The CDR3 DNA reads TGCGCCAGCAGCTTGGCCGTACTAGCGGGAGGGCGGGAGCAGTTCTTC. This codes for CASSLAVLAGGREQFF.

The CDR3 nucleotides are TGCGCCAGCAGCTCGGTGAACACCGGGGAGCTGTTTTTT. Protein sequence: CASSSVNTGELFF. J is TRBJ2-2 and V is TRBV4-1; D uncertain. Looked up from germline, CDR1 is MGHRA and CDR2 is YSYEKL. The CDR3 totals 13 residues. The germline V and J ends were trimmed by 5 bases and 1 base, with 5 bases remaining between them.

V and J are TRBV9 and TRBJ2-5; perhaps TRBD2 as D (8 bases). V gave up 0 bases and J gave up 5 bases, with 17 bases separating them. The CDR3 length is 16 residues. Germline lookup yields CDR1 SGDLS and CDR2 YYNGEE. DNA for the CDR3: TGTGCCAGCAGCGTAGAATCGGGAGGGGGCAGGGAGACCCAGTACTTC. It codes for CASSVESGGGRETQYF.